Listed below are T cell receptor beta chains from one sample, sequenced in a study of blood T cell repertoires in COVID-19. Clones were sequenced by immunoSEQ multiplex PCR, and TCRdb holds only the in-frame ones, with some missing. Here the sample spans roughly 76,000 clones, around 75% being singletons. Sequencing input: peripheral blood. The receptors derive from a man aged 70-80 years with acute or convalescent COVID-19. Each CDR3 is given with its conserved first and last residue. The D gene is left open where the match is weak. Size values are once, few and many counts, or a class for expanded clones, and some rows have none.

>TRBV18|TRBJ1-6|.|.
CASSRDRGGDSPLHF
TGTGCCAGCTCACGAGACAGAGGTGGGGATTCACCCCTCCACTTT
>TRBV10-3|TRBJ2-1|TRBD2|.
CAIRTSGGRGNNEQFF
TGTGCCATCAGGACTAGCGGGGGCCGAGGGAACAATGAGCAGTTCTTC
>TRBV11-3|TRBJ1-5|.|.
CASQDIVSNQPQHF
TGTGCCAGCCAAGACATCGTTAGCAATCAGCCCCAGCATTTT
>TRBV5-1|TRBJ2-3|.|once
CASSLGQATDTQYF
TGCGCCAGCAGCTTGGGACAGGCCACAGATACGCAGTATTTT
>TRBV5-1|TRBJ2-5|TRBD1|.
CASSWGNTGGAETQYF
TGCGCCAGCAGCTGGGGCAACACAGGGGGCGCGGAGACCCAGTACTTC
>TRBV12-3/TRBV12-4|TRBJ2-7|.|.
CASSWTVSREQYF
TGTGCCAGCAGTTGGACAGTTTCGCGGGAGCAGTACTTC
>TRBV5-1|TRBJ2-7|TRBD1|few
CASSLQDRGYEQYF
TGCGCCAGCAGCTTGCAGGACAGGGGATACGAGCAGTACTTC
>TRBV18|TRBJ2-1|.|.
CASSPGLDNEQFF
TGTGCCAGCTCACCGGGACTCGACAATGAGCAGTTCTTC
>TRBV28|TRBJ1-4|TRBD1|few
CASNTPGTGYEKLFF
TGTGCCAGCAACACCCCCGGGACAGGGTATGAAAAACTGTTTTTT
>TRBV2|TRBJ2-2|.|.
CASNYPSTGELFF
TGTGCCAGTAACTACCCGAGCACCGGGGAGCTGTTTTTT
>TRBV4-1|TRBJ2-7|TRBD1|.
CASSQGQIYEQYF
TGCGCCAGCAGCCAGGGACAGATCTACGAGCAGTACTTC
>TRBV12-2|TRBJ1-1|.|.
CASRFMRATEAFF
TGTGCAAGTCGCTTTATGCGGGCCACTGAAGCTTTCTTT
>TRBV19|TRBJ1-1|TRBD1|once
CASSIVPGQVRNTEAFF
TGTGCCAGTAGTATCGTCCCGGGACAGGTGAGGAACACTGAAGCTTTCTTT
>TRBV6-5|TRBJ1-5|TRBD1|.
CASSPTGGNNQPQHF
TGTGCCAGCAGCCCGACAGGGGGGAACAATCAGCCCCAGCATTTT
>TRBV29-1|TRBJ2-3|TRBD2|.
CGGSGTNTDTQYF
TGCGGCGGTTCCGGGACTAACACAGATACGCAGTATTTT
>TRBV7-9|TRBJ2-7|.|.
CASSSRGSYRYEQYF
TGTGCCAGCAGCTCCAGGGGTTCATATCGATACGAGCAGTACTTC
>TRBV18|TRBJ2-7|.|.
CASSPDSSYEQYF
TGTGCCAGCTCCCCGGACAGTTCCTACGAGCAGTACTTC
>TRBV6-5|TRBJ1-2|.|.
CASNPTWNEGYTF
TGTGCCAGCAACCCGACATGGAATGAAGGCTACACCTTC
>TRBV11-2|TRBJ2-7|.|few
CASSLAASVDSYEQYF
TGTGCCAGCAGCTTAGCGGCTAGCGTTGACTCCTACGAGCAGTACTTC
>TRBV2|TRBJ2-1|.|few
CASKGRGSYGGNEQFF
TGTGCCAGCAAGGGCAGGGGATCGTACGGCGGCAATGAGCAGTTCTTC
>TRBV10-1|TRBJ2-1|.|.
CASSETIAVSYNEQFF
TGCGCCAGCAGTGAGACAATAGCGGTCTCCTACAATGAGCAGTTCTTC
>TRBV3-1/TRBV3-2|TRBJ2-7|TRBD2|.
CASSQRAGGPFEQYF
TGTGCCAGCAGCCAACGGGCGGGAGGGCCGTTCGAGCAGTACTTC
>TRBV28|TRBJ1-2|.|.
CASSFPSGYGYTF
TGTGCCAGCAGTTTTCCTTCGGGCTATGGCTACACCTTC
>TRBV5-6|TRBJ2-1|.|.
CASSFFTKNYNEQFF
TGTGCCAGCAGCTTCTTCACAAAGAATTACAATGAGCAGTTCTTC
>TRBV7-6|TRBJ1-5|.|few
CASSLGQSGNQPQHF
TGTGCCAGCAGCTTGGGACAAAGTGGCAATCAGCCCCAGCATTTT
>TRBV10-3|TRBJ1-2|.|.
CAISESGGAGYGYTF
TGTGCCATCAGTGAGTCAGGGGGGGCCGGCTATGGCTACACCTTC
>TRBV15|TRBJ2-3|.|few
CATSFGEGTDTQYF
TGTGCCACCAGCTTTGGTGAGGGCACAGATACGCAGTATTTT
>TRBV7-9|TRBJ2-1|TRBD2|.
CASSSQRESHNEQFF
TGTGCCAGCAGCTCCCAGCGGGAGTCCCACAATGAGCAGTTCTTC
>TRBV2|TRBJ1-5|.|few
CASVEQGHMGNQPQHF
TGTGCCAGCGTGGAGCAGGGTCATATGGGCAATCAGCCCCAGCATTTT